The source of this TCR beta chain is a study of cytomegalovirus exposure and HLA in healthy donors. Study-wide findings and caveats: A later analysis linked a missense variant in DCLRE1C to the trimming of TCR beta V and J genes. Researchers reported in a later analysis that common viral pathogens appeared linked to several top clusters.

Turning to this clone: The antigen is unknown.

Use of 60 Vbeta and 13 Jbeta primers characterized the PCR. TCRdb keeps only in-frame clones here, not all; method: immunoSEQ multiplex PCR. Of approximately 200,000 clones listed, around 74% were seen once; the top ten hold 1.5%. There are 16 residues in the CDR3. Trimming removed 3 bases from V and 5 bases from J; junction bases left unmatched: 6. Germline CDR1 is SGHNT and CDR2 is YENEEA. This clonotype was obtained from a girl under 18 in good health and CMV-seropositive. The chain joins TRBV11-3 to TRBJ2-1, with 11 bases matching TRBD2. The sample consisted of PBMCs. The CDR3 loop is CASSLGRLAGNNEQFF. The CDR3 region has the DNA TGTGCCAGCAGCTTGGGGAGACTAGCGGGGAACAATGAGCAGTTCTTC.